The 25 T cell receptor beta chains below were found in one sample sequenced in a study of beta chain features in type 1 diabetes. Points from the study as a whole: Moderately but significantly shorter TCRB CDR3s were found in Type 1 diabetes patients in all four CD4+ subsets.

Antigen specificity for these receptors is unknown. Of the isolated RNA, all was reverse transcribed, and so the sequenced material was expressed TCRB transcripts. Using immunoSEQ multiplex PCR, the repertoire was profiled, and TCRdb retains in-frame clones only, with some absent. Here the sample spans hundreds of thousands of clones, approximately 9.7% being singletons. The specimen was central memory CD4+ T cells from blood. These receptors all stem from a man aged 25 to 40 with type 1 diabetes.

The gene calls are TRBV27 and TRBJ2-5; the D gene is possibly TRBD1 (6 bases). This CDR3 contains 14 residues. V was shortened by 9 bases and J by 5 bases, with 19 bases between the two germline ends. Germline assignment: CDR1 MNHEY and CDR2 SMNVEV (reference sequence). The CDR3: CASSPRRRGETQYF. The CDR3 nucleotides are TGTGCCAGTAGTCCAAGACGAAGGGGGGAGACCCAGTACTTC.

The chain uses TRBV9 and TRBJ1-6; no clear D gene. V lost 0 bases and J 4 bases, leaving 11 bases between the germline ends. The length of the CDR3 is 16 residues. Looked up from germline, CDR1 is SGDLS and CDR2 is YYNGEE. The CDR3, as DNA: TGTGCCAGCAGCGTAGTGGCTCGTGGATATAATTCACCCCTCCACTTT. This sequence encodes CASSVVARGYNSPLHF.

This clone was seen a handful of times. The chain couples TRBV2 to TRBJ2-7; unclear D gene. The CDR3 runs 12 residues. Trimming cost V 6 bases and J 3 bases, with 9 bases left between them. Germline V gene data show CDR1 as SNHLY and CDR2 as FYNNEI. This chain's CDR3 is CASSHEVYEQYF. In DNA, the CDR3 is TGTGCCAGCAGCCACGAGGTCTACGAGCAGTACTTC.

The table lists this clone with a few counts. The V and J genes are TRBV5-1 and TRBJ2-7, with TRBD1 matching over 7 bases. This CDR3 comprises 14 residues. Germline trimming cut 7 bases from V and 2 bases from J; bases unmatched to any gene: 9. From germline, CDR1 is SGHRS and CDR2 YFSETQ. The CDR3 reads CASRTGDSTYEQYF. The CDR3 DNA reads TGCGCCAGCCGCACAGGGGACAGCACCTACGAGCAGTACTTC.

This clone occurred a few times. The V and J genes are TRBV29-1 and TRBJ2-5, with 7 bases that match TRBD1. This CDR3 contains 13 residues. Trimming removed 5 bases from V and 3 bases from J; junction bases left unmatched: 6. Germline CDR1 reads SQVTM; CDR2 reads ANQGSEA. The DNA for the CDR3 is TGCAGCGTTCAACGACAGGGAAAAGAGACCCAGTACTTC. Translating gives CSVQRQGKETQYF.

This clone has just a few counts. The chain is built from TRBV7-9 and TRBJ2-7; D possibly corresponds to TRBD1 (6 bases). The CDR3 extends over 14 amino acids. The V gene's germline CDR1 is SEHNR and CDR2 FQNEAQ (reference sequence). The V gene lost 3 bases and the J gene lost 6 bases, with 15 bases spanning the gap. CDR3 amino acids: CASSFTRGLAEQYF. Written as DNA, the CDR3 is TGTGCCAGCAGCTTTACCAGGGGATTGGCCGAGCAGTACTTC.

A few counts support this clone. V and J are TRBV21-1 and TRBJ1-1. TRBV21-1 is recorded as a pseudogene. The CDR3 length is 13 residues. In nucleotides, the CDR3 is TGTGCCAGCAGCAATTGGGTGAACACTGAAGCTTTCTTT. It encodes CASSNWVNTEAFF.

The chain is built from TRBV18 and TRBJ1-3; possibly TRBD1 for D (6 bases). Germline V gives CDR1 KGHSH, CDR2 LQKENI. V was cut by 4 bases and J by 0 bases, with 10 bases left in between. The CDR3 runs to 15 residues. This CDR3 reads CASSLGQRSGNTIYF. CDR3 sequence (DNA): TGTGCCAGCTCACTGGGACAACGCTCTGGAAACACCATATATTTT.

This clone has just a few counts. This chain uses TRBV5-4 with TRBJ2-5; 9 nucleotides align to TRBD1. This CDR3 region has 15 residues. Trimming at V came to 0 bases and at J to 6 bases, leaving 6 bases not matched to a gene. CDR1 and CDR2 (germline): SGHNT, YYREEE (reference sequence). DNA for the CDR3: TGTGCCAGCAGCTTGGGGGACAGGGAGATTCAGACCCAGTACTTC. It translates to CASSLGDREIQTQYF.

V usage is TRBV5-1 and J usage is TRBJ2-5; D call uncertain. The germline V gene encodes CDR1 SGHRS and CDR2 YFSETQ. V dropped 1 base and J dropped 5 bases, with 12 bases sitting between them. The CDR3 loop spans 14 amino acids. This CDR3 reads CASSLTSVGETQYF. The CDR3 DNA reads TGCGCCAGCAGCTTGACGTCAGTTGGGGAGACCCAGTACTTC.

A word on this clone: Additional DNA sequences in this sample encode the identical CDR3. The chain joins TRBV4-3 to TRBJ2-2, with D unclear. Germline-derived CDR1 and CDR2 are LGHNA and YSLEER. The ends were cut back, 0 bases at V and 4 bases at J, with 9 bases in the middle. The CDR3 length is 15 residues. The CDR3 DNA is TGCGCCAGCAGCCAAGATCGTAGGGTCACCGGGGAGCTGTTTTTT. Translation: CASSQDRRVTGELFF.

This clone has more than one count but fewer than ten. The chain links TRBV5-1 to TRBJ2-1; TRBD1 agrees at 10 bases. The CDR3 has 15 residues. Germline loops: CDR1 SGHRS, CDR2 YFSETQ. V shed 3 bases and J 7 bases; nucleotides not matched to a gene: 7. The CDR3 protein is CASSSGDRGENEQFF. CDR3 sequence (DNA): TGCGCCAGCAGCTCCGGGGACAGGGGAGAGAATGAGCAGTTCTTC. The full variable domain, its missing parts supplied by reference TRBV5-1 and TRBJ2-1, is KAGVTQTPRYLIKTRGQQVTLSCSPISGHRSVSWYQQTPGQGLQFLFEYFSETQRNKGNFPGRFSGRQFSNSRSEMNVSTLELGDSALYLCASSSGDRGENEQFFGPGTRLTVL.

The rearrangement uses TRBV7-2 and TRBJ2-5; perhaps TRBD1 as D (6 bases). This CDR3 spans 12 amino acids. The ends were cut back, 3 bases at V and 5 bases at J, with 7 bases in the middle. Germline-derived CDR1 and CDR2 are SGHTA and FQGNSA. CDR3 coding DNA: TGTGCCAGCAGCTTGAGGGGGGAGACCCAGTACTTC. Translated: CASSLRGETQYF.

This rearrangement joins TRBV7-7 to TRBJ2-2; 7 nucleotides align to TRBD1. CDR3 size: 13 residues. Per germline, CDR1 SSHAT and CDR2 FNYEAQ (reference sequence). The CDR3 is CAIGQANTGELFF. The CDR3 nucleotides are TGTGCGATTGGACAGGCGAACACCGGGGAGCTGTTTTTT.

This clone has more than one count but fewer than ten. CDR3 residues: CASGDGSKFTDTQYF. CDR3 DNA sequence: TGCGCCAGCGGAGATGGGTCAAAATTCACAGATACGCAGTATTTT. The V gene is TRBV5-1, the J gene TRBJ2-3; the D is unclear. Germline V lookup: CDR1 SGHRS, CDR2 YFSETQ. Trimming took off 7 bases at V and 2 bases at J, with 17 bases between the two ends. The CDR3 is made up of 15 amino acids.

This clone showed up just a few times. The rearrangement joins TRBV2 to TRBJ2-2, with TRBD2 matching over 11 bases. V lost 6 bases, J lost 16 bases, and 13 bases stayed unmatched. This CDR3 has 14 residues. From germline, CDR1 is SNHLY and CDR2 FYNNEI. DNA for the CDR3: TGTGCCAGCAGCTTAGGCCAGAGGACTAGCGGGCAGTTTTTT. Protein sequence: CASSLGQRTSGQFF.

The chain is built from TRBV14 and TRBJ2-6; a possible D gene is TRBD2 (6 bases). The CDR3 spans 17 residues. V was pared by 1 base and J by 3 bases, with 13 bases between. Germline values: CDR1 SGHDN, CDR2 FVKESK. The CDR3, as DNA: TGTGCCAGCAGCCAAGTTTACCGGGGGAATGGGGCCAACGTCCTGACTTTC. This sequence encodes CASSQVYRGNGANVLTF.

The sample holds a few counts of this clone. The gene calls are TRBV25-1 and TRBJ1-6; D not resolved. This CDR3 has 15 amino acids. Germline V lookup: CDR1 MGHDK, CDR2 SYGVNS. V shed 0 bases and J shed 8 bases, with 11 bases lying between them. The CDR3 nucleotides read TGTGCCAGCAGTGAATACGGAGGGAATTATTCACCCCTCCACTTT. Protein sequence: CASSEYGGNYSPLHF.

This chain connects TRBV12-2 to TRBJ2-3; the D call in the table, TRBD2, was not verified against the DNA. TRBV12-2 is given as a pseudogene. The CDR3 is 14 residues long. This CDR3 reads CASRPGLAPDTQYF. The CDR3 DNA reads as TGTGCAAGTCGCCCGGGACTAGCCCCAGATACGCAGTATTTT.

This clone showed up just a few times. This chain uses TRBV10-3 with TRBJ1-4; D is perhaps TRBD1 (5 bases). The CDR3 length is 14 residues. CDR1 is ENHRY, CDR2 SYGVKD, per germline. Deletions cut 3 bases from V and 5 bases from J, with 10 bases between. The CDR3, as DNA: TGTGCCATCAGTGAAGCGGGGCTAAATGAAAAACTGTTTTTT. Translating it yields CAISEAGLNEKLFF.

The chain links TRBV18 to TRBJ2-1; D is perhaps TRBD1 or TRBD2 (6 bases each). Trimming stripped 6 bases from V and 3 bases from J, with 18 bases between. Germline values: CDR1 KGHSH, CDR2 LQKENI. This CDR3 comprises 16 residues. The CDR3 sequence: CASSDSGATRYNEQFF. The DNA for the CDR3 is TGTGCCAGCTCGGATTCGGGGGCCACTCGCTACAATGAGCAGTTCTTC.

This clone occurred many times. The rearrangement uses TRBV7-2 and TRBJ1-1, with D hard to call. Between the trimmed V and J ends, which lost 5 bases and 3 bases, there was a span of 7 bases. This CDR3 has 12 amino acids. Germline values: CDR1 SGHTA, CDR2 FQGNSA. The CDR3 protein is CASSHRHTEAFF. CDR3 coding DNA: TGTGCCAGCAGCCATCGACACACTGAAGCTTTCTTT.

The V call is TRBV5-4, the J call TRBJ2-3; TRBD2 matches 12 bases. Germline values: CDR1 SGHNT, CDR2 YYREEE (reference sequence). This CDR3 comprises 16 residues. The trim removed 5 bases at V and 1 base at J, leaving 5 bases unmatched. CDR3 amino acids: CASSSWTSGGTDTQYF. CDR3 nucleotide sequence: TGTGCCAGCAGTTCCTGGACTAGCGGGGGCACAGATACGCAGTATTTT.

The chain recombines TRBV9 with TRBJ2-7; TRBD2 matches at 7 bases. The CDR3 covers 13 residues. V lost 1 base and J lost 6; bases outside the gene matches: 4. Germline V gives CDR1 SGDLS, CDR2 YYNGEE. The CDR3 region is CASSVWTGGEQYF. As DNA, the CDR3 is TGTGCCAGCAGCGTATGGACGGGAGGCGAGCAGTACTTC.

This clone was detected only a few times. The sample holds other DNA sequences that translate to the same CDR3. CDR3 region: CASSPGISMNTEAFF. The CDR3 DNA reads TGTGCCAGCAGCCCAGGGATAAGTATGAACACTGAAGCTTTCTTT. V gene TRBV9 combines with J gene TRBJ1-1; D is perhaps TRBD1 (5 bases). CDR3 length: 15 residues. V dropped 4 bases and J dropped 0 bases, with 13 bases sitting between them. Germline V lookup: CDR1 SGDLS, CDR2 YYNGEE.